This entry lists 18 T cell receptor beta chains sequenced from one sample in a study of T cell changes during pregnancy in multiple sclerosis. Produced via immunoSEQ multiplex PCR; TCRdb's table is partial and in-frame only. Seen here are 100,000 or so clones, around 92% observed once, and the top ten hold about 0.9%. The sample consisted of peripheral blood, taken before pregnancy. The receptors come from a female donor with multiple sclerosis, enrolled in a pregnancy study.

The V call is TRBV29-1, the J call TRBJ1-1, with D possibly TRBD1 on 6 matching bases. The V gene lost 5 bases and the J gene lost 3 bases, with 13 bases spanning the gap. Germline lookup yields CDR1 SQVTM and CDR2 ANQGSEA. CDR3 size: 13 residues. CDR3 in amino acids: CSVKQGWDTEAFF. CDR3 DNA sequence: TGCAGCGTTAAACAGGGTTGGGACACTGAAGCTTTCTTT.

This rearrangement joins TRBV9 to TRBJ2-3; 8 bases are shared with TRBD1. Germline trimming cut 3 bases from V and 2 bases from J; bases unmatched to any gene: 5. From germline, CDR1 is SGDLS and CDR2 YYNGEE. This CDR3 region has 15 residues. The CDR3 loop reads CASSGRDRYTDTQYF. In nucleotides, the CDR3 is TGTGCCAGCAGCGGCCGGGACAGGTACACAGATACGCAGTATTTT.

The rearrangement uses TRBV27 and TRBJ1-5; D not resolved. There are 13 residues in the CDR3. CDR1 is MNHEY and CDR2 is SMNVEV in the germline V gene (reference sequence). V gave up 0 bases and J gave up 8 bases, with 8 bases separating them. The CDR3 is CASSLSVAEPQHF. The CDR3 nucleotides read TGTGCCAGCAGTTTATCGGTGGCTGAGCCCCAGCATTTT.

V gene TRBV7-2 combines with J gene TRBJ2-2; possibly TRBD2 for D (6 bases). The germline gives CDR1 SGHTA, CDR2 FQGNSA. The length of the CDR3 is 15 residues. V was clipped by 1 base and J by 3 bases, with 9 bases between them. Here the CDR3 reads CASSLGGLYTGELFF. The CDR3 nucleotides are TGTGCCAGCAGCTTAGGGGGACTGTACACCGGGGAGCTGTTTTTT. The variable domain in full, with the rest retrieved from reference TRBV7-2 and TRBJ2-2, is GAGVSQSPSNKVTEKGKDVELRCDPISGHTALYWYRQSLGQGLEFLIYFQGNSAPDKSGLPSDRFSAERTGGSVSTLTIQRTQQEDSAVYLCASSLGGLYTGELFFGEGSRLTVL.

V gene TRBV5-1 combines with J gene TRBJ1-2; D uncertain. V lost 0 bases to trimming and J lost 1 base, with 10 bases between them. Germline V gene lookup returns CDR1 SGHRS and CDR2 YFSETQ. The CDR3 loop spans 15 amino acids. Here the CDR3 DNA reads TGCGCCAGCAGCTTGGCCCCGGGGAATAACTATGGCTACACCTTC. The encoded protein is CASSLAPGNNYGYTF. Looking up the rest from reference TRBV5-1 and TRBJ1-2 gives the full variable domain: KAGVTQTPRYLIKTRGQQVTLSCSPISGHRSVSWYQQTPGQGLQFLFEYFSETQRNKGNFPGRFSGRQFSNSRSEMNVSTLELGDSALYLCASSLAPGNNYGYTFGSGTRLTVV.

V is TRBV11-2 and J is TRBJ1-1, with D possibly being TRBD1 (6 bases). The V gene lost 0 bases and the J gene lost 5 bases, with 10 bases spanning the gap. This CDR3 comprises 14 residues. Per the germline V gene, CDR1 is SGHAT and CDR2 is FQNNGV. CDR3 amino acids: CASSLDFQGTEAFF. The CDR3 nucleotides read TGTGCCAGCAGCTTAGATTTTCAGGGGACTGAAGCTTTCTTT.

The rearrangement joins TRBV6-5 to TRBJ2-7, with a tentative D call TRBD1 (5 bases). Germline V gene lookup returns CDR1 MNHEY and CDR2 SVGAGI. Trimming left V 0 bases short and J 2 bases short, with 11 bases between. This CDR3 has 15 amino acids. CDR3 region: CASSYSTAGPYEQYF. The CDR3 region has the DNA TGTGCCAGCAGTTACTCGACAGCAGGACCCTACGAGCAGTACTTC.

In DNA form, the CDR3 reads TGTGCCACCTGGGGTATTGGGACTAGCGGGGGCAATGAGCAGTTCTTC. Residues: CATWGIGTSGGNEQFF. The chain employs TRBV27 and TRBJ2-1; 14 positions agree with TRBD2. This CDR3 spans 16 amino acids. Germline V gives CDR1 MNHEY, CDR2 SMNVEV (reference sequence). The trim removed 10 bases at V and 6 bases at J, leaving 11 bases unmatched.

The CDR3, as DNA: TGTGCCAGCGCGGGGGCGGGAGGGTTCGACGAGCAGTACTTC. Its translation: CASAGAGGFDEQYF. The chain employs TRBV6-5 and TRBJ2-7, with TRBD2 matching over 9 bases. V gave up 8 bases and J gave up 5 bases; unmatched junction bases: 10. Germline V lookup: CDR1 MNHEY, CDR2 SVGAGI. CDR3 length equals 14 residues.

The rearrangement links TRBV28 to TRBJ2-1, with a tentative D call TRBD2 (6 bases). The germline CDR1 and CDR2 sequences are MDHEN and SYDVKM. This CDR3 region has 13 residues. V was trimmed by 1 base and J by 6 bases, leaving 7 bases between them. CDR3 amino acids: CASSLSTSNEQFF. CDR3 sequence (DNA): TGTGCCAGCAGTTTATCGACTAGCAATGAGCAGTTCTTC. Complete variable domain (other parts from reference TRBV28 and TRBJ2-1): DVKVTQSSRYLVKRTGEKVFLECVQDMDHENMFWYRQDPGLGLRLIYFSYDVKMKEKGDIPEGYSVSREKKERFSLILESASTNQTSMYLCASSLSTSNEQFFGPGTRLTVL.

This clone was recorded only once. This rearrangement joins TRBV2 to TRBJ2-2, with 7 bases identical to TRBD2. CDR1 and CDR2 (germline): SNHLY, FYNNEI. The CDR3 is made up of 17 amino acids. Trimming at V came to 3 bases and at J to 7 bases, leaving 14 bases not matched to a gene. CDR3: CASSEGGVGGWFGELFF. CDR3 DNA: TGTGCCAGCAGTGAGGGGGGGGTTGGGGGTTGGTTCGGGGAGCTGTTTTTT. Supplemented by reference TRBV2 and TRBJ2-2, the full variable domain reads EPEVTQTPSHQVTQMGQEVILRCVPISNHLYFYWYRQILGQKVEFLVSFYNNEISEKSEIFDDQFSVERPDGSNFTLKIRSTKLEDSAMYFCASSEGGVGGWFGELFFGEGSRLTVL.

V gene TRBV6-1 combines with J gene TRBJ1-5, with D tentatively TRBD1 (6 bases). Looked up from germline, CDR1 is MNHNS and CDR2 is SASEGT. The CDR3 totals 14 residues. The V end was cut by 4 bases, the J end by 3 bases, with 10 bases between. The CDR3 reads CASSASGANQPQHF. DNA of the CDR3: TGTGCCAGCAGTGCATCAGGGGCCAATCAGCCCCAGCATTTT.

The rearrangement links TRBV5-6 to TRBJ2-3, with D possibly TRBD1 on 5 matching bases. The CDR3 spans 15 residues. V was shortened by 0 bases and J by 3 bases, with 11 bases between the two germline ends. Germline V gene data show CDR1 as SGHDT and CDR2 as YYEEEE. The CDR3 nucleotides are TGTGCCAGCAGCTTGGACCAGGGAATGACAGATACGCAGTATTTT. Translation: CASSLDQGMTDTQYF.

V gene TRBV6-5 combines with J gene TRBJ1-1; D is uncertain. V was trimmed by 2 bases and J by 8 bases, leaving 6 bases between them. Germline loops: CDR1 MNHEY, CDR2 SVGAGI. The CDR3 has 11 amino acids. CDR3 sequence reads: CASSYALEAFF. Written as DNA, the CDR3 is TGTGCCAGCAGTTACGCACTGGAAGCTTTCTTT.

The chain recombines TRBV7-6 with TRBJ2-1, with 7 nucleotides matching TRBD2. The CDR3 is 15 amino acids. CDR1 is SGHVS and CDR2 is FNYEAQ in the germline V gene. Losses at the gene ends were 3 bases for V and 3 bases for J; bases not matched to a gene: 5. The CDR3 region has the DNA TGTGCCAGCAGCTTCGGGGCGGGAGTCTACAATGAGCAGTTCTTC. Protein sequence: CASSFGAGVYNEQFF.

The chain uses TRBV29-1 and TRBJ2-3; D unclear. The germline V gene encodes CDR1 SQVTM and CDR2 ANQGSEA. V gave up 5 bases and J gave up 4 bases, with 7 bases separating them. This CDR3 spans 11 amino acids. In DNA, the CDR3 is TGCAGCGTTCCGGTAGCAGATACGCAGTATTTT. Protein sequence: CSVPVADTQYF.

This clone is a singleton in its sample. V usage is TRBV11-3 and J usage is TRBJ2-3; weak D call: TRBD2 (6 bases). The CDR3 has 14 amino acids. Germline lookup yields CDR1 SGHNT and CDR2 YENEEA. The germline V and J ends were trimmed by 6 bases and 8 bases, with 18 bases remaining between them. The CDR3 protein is CASSLSRDSGTQYF. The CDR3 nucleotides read TGTGCCAGCAGTCTCTCTAGGGACTCCGGTACGCAGTATTTT.

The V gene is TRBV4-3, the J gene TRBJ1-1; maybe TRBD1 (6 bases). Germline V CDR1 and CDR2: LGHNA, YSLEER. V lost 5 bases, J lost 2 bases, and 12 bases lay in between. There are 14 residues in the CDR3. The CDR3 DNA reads TGCGCCAGCAGCATCGGACAGCTAAACACTGAAGCTTTCTTT. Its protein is CASSIGQLNTEAFF.